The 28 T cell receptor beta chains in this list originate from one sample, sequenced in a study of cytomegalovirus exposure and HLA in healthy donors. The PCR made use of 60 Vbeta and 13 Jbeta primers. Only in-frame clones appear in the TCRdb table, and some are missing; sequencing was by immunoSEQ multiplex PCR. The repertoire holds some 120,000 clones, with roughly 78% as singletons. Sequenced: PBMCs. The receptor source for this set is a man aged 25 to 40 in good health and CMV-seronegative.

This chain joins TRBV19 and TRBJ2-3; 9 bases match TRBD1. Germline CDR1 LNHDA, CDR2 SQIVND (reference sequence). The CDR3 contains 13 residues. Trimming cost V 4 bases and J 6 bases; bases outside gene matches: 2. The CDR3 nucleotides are TGTGCCAGTAGTAGACAGGGGGTCGATACGCAGTATTTT. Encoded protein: CASSRQGVDTQYF.

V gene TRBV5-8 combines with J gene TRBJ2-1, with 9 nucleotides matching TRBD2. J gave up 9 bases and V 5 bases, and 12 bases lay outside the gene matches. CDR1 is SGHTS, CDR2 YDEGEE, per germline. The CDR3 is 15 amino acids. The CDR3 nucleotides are TGTGCCAGCAGATCCTCCATAGCGGGAGTTGGTGAGCAGTTCTTC. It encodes CASRSSIAGVGEQFF. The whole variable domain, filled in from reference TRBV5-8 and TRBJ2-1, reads EAGVTQSPTHLIKTRGQQATLRCSPISGHTSVYWYQQALGLGLQFLLWYDEGEERNRGNFPPRFSGRQFPNYSSELNVNALELEDSALYLCASRSSIAGVGEQFFGPGTRLTVL.

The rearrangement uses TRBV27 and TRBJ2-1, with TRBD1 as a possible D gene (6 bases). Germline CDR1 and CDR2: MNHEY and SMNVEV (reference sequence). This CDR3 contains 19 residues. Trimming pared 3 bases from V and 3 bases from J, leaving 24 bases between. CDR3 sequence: CASSFPPTVGAGYYNEQFF. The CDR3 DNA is TGTGCCAGCAGTTTCCCTCCTACGGTGGGGGCCGGTTACTACAATGAGCAGTTCTTC.

The CDR3 reads CASSIAYRAGFTDTQYF. CDR3 in DNA: TGTGCCAGTAGTATCGCCTACCGCGCGGGTTTCACAGATACGCAGTATTTT. The genes are TRBV19 and TRBJ2-3; tentative D call: TRBD2 (5 bases). Germline values: CDR1 LNHDA, CDR2 SQIVND (reference sequence). The V and J ends lost 3 bases and 2 bases respectively, with 18 bases between them. The CDR3 is made up of 17 amino acids.

The CDR3 DNA follows: TGCGCCAGCAGCCCTTCCACAGATACGCAGTATTTT. Its protein is CASSPSTDTQYF. The chain has TRBV5-1 and TRBJ2-3, with D unresolved. Germline V lookup: CDR1 SGHRS, CDR2 YFSETQ. This CDR3 is 12 amino acids long. V shed 4 bases and J shed 2 bases, with 5 bases lying between them.

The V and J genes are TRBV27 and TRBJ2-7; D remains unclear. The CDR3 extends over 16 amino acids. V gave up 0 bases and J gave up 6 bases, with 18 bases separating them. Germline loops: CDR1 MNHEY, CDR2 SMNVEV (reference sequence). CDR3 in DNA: TGTGCCAGCAGTTTATCCGCCAGTCCGTCTTTTGGCGAGCAGTACTTC. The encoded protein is CASSLSASPSFGEQYF.

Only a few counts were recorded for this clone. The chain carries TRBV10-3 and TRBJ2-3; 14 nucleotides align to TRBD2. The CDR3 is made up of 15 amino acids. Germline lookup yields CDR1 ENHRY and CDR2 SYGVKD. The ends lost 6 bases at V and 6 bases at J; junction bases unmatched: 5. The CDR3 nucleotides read TGTGCCATCAGGACTAGCGGGAGGGCCACGGATACGCAGTATTTT. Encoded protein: CAIRTSGRATDTQYF.

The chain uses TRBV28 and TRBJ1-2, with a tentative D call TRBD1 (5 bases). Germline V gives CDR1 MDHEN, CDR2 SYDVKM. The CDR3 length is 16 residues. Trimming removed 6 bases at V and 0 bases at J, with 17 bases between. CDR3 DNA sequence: TGTGCCAGCAGAAATCCGGGACTGGGAGCTAACTATGGCTACACCTTC. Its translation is CASRNPGLGANYGYTF.

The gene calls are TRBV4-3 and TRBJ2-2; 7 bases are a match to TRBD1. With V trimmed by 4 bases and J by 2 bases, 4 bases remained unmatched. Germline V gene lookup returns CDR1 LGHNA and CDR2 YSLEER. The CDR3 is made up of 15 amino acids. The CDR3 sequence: CASSRDRDNTGELFF. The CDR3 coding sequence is TGCGCCAGCAGCCGCGACAGGGACAACACCGGGGAGCTGTTTTTT.

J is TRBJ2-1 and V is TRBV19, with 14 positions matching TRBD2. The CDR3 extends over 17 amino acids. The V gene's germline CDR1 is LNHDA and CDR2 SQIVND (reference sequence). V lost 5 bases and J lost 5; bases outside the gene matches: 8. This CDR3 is CASSFGLAGGSDNEQFF. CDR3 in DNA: TGTGCCAGTAGTTTTGGACTAGCGGGAGGCTCTGACAATGAGCAGTTCTTC.

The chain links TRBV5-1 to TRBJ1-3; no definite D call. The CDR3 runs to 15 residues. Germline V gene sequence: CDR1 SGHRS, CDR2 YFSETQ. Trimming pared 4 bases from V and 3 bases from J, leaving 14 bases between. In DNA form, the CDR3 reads TGCGCCAGCAGCCCCGAGGGATGGGATGGAAACACCATATATTTT. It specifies CASSPEGWDGNTIYF.

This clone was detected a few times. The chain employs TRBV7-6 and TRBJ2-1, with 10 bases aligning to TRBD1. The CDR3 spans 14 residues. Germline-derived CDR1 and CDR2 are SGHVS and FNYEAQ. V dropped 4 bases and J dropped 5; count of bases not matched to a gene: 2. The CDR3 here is CASSSGTGDNEQFF. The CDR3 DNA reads TGTGCCAGCAGCTCGGGGACAGGGGACAATGAGCAGTTCTTC. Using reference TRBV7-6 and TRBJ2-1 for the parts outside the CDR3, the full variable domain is GAGVSQSPRYKVTKRGQDVALRCDPISGHVSLYWYRQALGQGPEFLTYFNYEAQQDKSGLPNDRFSAERPEGSISTLTIQRTEQRDSAMYRCASSSGTGDNEQFFGPGTRLTVL.

The CDR3 loop reads CASRRGHLSYNEQFF. In DNA, the CDR3 is TGTGCCAGCAGACGGGGACACCTCTCCTACAATGAGCAGTTCTTC. This chain links TRBV6-1 with TRBJ2-1; TRBD1 might be the D (6 bases). The germline V gene encodes CDR1 MNHNS and CDR2 SASEGT. This CDR3 has 15 amino acids. V was pared by 6 bases and J by 0 bases, with 12 bases between.

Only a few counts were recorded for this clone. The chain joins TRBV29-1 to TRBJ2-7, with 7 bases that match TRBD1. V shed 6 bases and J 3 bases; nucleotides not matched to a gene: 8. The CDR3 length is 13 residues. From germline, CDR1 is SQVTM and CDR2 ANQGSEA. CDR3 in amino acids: CSVGRRQGYEQYF. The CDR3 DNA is TGCAGCGTCGGCCGCCGACAGGGCTACGAGCAGTACTTC.

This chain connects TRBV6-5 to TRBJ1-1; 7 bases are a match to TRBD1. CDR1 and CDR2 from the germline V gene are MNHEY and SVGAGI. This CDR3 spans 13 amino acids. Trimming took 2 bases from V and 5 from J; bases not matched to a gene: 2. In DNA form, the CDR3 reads TGTGCCAGCAGTTACGACAGGGATACTGAAGCTTTCTTT. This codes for CASSYDRDTEAFF.

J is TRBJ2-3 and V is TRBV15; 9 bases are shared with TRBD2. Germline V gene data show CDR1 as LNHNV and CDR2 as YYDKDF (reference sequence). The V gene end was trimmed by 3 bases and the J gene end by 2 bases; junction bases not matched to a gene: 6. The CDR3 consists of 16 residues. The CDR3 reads CATSRGLAGTTDTQYF. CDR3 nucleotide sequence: TGTGCCACCAGCAGGGGGCTAGCGGGGACCACAGATACGCAGTATTTT.

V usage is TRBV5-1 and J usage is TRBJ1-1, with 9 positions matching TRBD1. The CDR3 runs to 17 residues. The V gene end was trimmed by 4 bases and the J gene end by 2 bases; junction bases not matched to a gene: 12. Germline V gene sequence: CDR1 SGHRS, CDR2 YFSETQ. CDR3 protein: CASSGPWTGATNTEAFF. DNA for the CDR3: TGCGCCAGCAGCGGACCCTGGACAGGGGCTACTAACACTGAAGCTTTCTTT.

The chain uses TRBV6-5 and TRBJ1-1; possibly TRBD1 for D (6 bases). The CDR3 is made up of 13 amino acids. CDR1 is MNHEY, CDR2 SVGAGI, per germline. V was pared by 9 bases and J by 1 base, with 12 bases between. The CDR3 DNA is TGTGCCAGTCAGCAGGGGAAGAACACTGAAGCTTTCTTT. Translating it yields CASQQGKNTEAFF.

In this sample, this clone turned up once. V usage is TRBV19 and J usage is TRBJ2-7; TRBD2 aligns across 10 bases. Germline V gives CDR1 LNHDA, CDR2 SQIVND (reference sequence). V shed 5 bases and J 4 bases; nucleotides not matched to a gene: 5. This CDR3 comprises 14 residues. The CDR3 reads CASSPLAGCYEQYF. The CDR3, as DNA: TGTGCCAGTAGTCCACTAGCGGGATGTTACGAGCAGTACTTC.

The CDR3 loop is CASSDSQGARNISTDTQYF. CDR3 nucleotides: TGCGCCAGCAGTGATTCTCAGGGGGCCCGGAACATTAGCACAGATACGCAGTATTTT. The chain joins TRBV10-2 to TRBJ2-3, with TRBD1 matching over 8 bases. Germline trimming cut 3 bases from V and 0 bases from J; bases unmatched to any gene: 14. The length of the CDR3 is 19 residues. Per the germline V gene, CDR1 is WSHSY and CDR2 is SAAADI.

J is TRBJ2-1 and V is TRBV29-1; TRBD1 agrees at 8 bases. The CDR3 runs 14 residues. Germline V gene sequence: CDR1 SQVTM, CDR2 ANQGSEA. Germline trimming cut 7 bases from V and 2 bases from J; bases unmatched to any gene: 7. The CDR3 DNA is TGCAGCGGGGGGACAGGCGGACCCTACAATGAGCAGTTCTTC. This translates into CSGGTGGPYNEQFF.

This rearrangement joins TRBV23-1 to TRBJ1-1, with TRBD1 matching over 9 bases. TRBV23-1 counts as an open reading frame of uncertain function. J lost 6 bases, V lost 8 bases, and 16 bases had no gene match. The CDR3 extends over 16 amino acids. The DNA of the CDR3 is TGCGCCAGCCGTCCCACTGACAGGGGGTTGGACCCTGAAGCTTTCTTT. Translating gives CASRPTDRGLDPEAFF.

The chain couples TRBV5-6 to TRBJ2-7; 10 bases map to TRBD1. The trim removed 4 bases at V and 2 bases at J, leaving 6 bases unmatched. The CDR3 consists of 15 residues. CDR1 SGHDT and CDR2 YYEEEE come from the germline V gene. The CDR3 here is CASSLGTGAPYEQYF. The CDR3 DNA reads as TGTGCCAGCAGCCTCGGGACAGGGGCCCCCTACGAGCAGTACTTC.

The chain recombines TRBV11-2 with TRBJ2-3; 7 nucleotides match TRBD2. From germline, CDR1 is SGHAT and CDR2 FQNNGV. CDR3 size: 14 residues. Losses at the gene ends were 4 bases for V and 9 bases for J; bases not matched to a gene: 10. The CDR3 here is CASSSGGVVGTQYF. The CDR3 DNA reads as TGTGCCAGCAGCTCGGGGGGAGTGGTTGGGACGCAGTATTTT.

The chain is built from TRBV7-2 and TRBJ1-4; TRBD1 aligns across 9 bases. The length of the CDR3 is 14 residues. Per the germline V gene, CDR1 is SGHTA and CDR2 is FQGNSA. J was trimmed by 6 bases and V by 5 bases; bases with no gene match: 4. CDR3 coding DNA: TGTGCCAGCAGCAAGGGACAGGGATATGAAAAACTGTTTTTT. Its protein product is CASSKGQGYEKLFF.

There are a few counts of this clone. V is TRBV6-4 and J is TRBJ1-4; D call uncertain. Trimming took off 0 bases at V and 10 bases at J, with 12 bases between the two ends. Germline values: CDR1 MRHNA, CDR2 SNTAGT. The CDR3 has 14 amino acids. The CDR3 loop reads CASSDSSGGGKLFF. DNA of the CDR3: TGTGCCAGCAGTGACTCTTCAGGAGGTGGAAAACTGTTTTTT.

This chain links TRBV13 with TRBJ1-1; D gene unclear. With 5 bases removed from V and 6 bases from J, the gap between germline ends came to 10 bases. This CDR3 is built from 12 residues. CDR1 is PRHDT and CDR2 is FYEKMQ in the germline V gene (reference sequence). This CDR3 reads CASSPLRAEAFF. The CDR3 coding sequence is TGTGCCAGCAGCCCCCTTCGGGCTGAAGCTTTCTTT.

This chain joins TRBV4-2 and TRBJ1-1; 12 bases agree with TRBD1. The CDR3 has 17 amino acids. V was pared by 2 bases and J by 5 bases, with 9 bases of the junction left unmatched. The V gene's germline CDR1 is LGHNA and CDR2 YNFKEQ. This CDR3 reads CASSQTTGTGGGTEAFF. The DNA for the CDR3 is TGTGCCAGCAGCCAAACAACCGGGACAGGGGGCGGGACTGAAGCTTTCTTT.